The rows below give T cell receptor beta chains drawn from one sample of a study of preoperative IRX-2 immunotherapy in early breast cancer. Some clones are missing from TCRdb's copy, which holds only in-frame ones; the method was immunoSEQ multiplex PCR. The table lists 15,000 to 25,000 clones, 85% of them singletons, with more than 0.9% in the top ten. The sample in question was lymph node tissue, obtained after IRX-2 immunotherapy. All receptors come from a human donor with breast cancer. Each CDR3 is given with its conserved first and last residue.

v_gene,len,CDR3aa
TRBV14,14,CASSQDLSTGELFF
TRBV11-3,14,CASSLQGTTYEQYF
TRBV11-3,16,CASSLSRLAVYNEQFF
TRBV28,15,CASTPPGSSSYEQYF
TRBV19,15,CASSKGESPSGTQYF
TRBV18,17,CASSPIGGHPPSYEQYF
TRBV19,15,CASSINGGRADEQFF
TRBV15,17,CATSGRDRGRPNYGYTF
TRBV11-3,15,CASSPVRGTGQPQHF
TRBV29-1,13,CSAGRGTNTEAFF
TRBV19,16,CASSIPQGQQGGELFF
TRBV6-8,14,CASSLGGGNTEAFF
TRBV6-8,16,CASTPHPVAGADTQYF
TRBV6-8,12,CASTAGGTEAFF
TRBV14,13,CASSQNTNYGYTF
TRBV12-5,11,CASSLRRGYTF
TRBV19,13,CASRWDRNTEAFF
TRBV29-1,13,CSVEPAGGFEQFF
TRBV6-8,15,CASSYWGSRTETQYF
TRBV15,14,CATSRERGSYEQYF
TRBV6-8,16,CASKLTGLTNTGELFF
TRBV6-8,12,CASTPSGHEQFF
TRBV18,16,CASSRGTSGGYNEQFF
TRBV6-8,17,CASSYGGGHLSNQPQHF
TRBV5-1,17,CASTRGAQGASTDTQYF
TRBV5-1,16,CASSPVRGRGANVLTF